One and the same sample provided the 25 T cell receptor beta chains below, sequenced in a study of shared clonotypes between healthy human individuals. Profiling relied on immunoSEQ multiplex PCR, and the TCRdb table lists in-frame clones only, not all of them. Among roughly 500,000 clones listed, 75% to 85% were seen once. The material sequenced was PBMCs. These receptors came from a woman aged 40-49 years in good health. Some clones in this sample may be carry-over from other donors' samples.

This clone was seen at least ten times. This chain connects TRBV5-1 to TRBJ1-2; D might be TRBD1 (5 bases). The CDR3 consists of 16 residues. V shed 3 bases and J shed 3 bases, with 18 bases lying between them. Germline lookup yields CDR1 SGHRS and CDR2 YFSETQ. CDR3 sequence (DNA): TGCGCCAGCAGCTCGCCTCGGGACGGTTCCTACTATGGCTACACCTTC. Protein sequence: CASSSPRDGSYYGYTF. The whole variable domain, remainder taken from reference TRBV5-1 and TRBJ1-2, is KAGVTQTPRYLIKTRGQQVTLSCSPISGHRSVSWYQQTPGQGLQFLFEYFSETQRNKGNFPGRFSGRQFSNSRSEMNVSTLELGDSALYLCASSSPRDGSYYGYTFGSGTRLTVV.

This chain uses TRBV14 with TRBJ1-2, with D uncertain. V was cut by 1 base and J by 7 bases, with 7 bases left in between. The CDR3 is 12 amino acids. Per germline, CDR1 SGHDN and CDR2 FVKESK. The CDR3 DNA follows: TGTGCCAGCAGCCAAGTGATGGGTGGCTACACCTTC. Its translation is CASSQVMGGYTF.

This chain uses TRBV5-1 with TRBJ2-3, with TRBD2 matching 11 bases. Germline V CDR1 and CDR2: SGHRS, YFSETQ. This CDR3 spans 15 amino acids. V lost 4 bases and J lost 3; bases outside the gene matches: 4. CDR3 loop: CASSPLAGGTDTQYF. CDR3 DNA sequence: TGCGCCAGCAGCCCCTTAGCGGGAGGGACAGATACGCAGTATTTT.

The chain couples TRBV4-1 to TRBJ2-7, with TRBD2 as a possible D gene (6 bases). This CDR3 contains 17 residues. CDR1 and CDR2 (germline): MGHRA, YSYEKL. Trimming took off 0 bases at V and 0 bases at J, with 15 bases between the two ends. For the CDR3, the DNA is TGCGCCAGCAGCCAAGATTGGAGGGCTAGCAACTCCTACGAGCAGTACTTC. This gives the protein CASSQDWRASNSYEQYF.

The gene calls are TRBV10-1 and TRBJ2-2, with TRBD1 as a possible D gene (5 bases). The length of the CDR3 is 14 residues. Germline CDR1 WNHNN, CDR2 SYGVQD (reference sequence). Trimming took off 6 bases at V and 0 bases at J, with 8 bases between the two ends. The CDR3 DNA sequence: TGCGCCAGCAGCCGGACAACGAACACCGGGGAGCTGTTTTTT. It encodes CASSRTTNTGELFF.

This clone was recorded once. The chain uses TRBV28 and TRBJ1-3, with 8 bases aligning to TRBD1. V was clipped by 4 bases and J by 0 bases; unmatched bases: 5. The germline V gene encodes CDR1 MDHEN and CDR2 SYDVKM. This CDR3 contains 16 residues. The CDR3 coding sequence is TGTGCCAGCAGTTCCTCCGGACAGGGCTCTGGAAACACCATATATTTT. Its translation is CASSSSGQGSGNTIYF.

This clone was counted a few times. This chain connects TRBV19 to TRBJ2-2, with TRBD2 matching 14 bases. The CDR3 length is 18 residues. Germline loops: CDR1 LNHDA, CDR2 SQIVND (reference sequence). The J segment lost 4 bases and the V segment lost 5 bases, leaving 9 bases of the junction unmatched. CDR3: CASSLGTSGSWGTGELFF. In nucleotides, the CDR3 is TGTGCCAGTAGTCTCGGGACTAGCGGGAGTTGGGGCACCGGGGAGCTGTTTTTT.

The chain carries TRBV5-1 and TRBJ1-4, with 12 nucleotides matching TRBD1. The J segment lost 8 bases and the V segment lost 0 bases, leaving 2 bases of the junction unmatched. The CDR3 is 15 residues long. Germline lookup yields CDR1 SGHRS and CDR2 YFSETQ. CDR3: CASSLGDRGQEKLFF. CDR3 nucleotide sequence: TGCGCCAGCAGCTTGGGGGACAGGGGGCAGGAAAAACTGTTTTTT.

The CDR3 loop is CASSGALRGGRDGVRDTQYF. The CDR3 DNA reads as TGTGCCAGCAGCGGAGCCCTGAGGGGAGGCAGGGATGGTGTAAGGGATACGCAGTATTTT. The chain uses TRBV9 and TRBJ2-3; a possible D gene is TRBD2 (6 bases). V dropped 3 bases and J dropped 6 bases, with 32 bases sitting between them. The CDR3 spans 20 residues. Germline assignment: CDR1 SGDLS and CDR2 YYNGEE.

This clone appeared a single time. This sequence joins TRBV4-1 and TRBJ1-2; 9 bases are shared with TRBD1. The trim removed 4 bases at V and 6 bases at J, leaving 15 bases unmatched. The length of the CDR3 is 17 residues. CDR1 is MGHRA, CDR2 YSYEKL, per germline. This chain's CDR3 is CASSPGQGSGIPNGYTF. CDR3 nucleotide sequence: TGCGCCAGCAGCCCGGGACAGGGCTCGGGGATTCCTAATGGCTACACCTTC.

The chain joins TRBV27 to TRBJ2-7; 11 positions agree with TRBD2. The CDR3 contains 15 residues. Germline-derived CDR1 and CDR2 are MNHEY and SMNVEV (reference sequence). V was clipped by 2 bases and J by 7 bases; unmatched bases: 7. CDR3 nucleotides: TGTGCCAGCAGTTTAAGTACTAGCGGGAGATCAGAGCAGTACTTC. Its protein is CASSLSTSGRSEQYF.

The V and J genes are TRBV6-4 and TRBJ2-1, with TRBD2 identical over 10 bases. The CDR3 is made up of 15 amino acids. Germline V gene sequence: CDR1 MRHNA, CDR2 SNTAGT. V dropped 3 bases and J dropped 5; count of bases not matched to a gene: 4. This CDR3 reads CASSERLAGDNEQFF. DNA of the CDR3: TGTGCCAGCAGTGAGAGGCTAGCGGGAGACAATGAGCAGTTCTTC.

This clone was observed once. A much larger clone differs by one base, so this may be a read error. The DNA of the CDR3 is TGTGCCAGCAGCTCAGCACCATATAGCGGGAGGAGGTACGAGCGGTACTTC. Residues: CASSSAPYSGRRYERYF. The chain carries TRBV7-2 and TRBJ2-7; 10 bases line up with TRBD2. Germline V gives CDR1 SGHTA, CDR2 FQGNSA. The CDR3 length is 17 residues.

The J gene is TRBJ2-7, the V gene TRBV6-5, with 15 bases that match TRBD2. CDR1 and CDR2 from the germline V gene are MNHEY and SVGAGI. The ends lost 4 bases at V and 4 bases at J; junction bases unmatched: 2. This CDR3 has 15 residues. The CDR3 sequence: CASSLGLAGGYEQYF. The CDR3 nucleotides read TGTGCCAGCAGTTTGGGACTAGCGGGAGGATACGAGCAGTACTTC.

This chain joins TRBV7-3 and TRBJ2-3; 9 nucleotides agree with TRBD2. V lost 4 bases to trimming and J lost 6 bases; unmatched junction nucleotides: 8. The germline gives CDR1 SGHTA, CDR2 FQGTGA. The CDR3 loop spans 15 amino acids. The CDR3 bases are TGTGCCAGCAGCTCCGGACTAGCGCGATGGGATACGCAGTATTTT. This translates into CASSSGLARWDTQYF. The full variable domain, completed using reference TRBV7-3 and TRBJ2-3, is GAGVSQTPSNKVTEKGKYVELRCDPISGHTALYWYRQSLGQGPEFLIYFQGTGAADDSGLPNDRFFAVRPEGSVSTLKIQRTERGDSAVYLCASSSGLARWDTQYFGPGTRLTVL.

About this clone itself: Other DNA sequences in the sample encode the same CDR3. The rearrangement uses TRBV9 and TRBJ1-4; possibly TRBD1 for D (6 bases). The CDR3 contains 14 residues. V shed 0 bases and J shed 7 bases, with 10 bases lying between them. The germline V gene has CDR1 SGDLS and CDR2 YYNGEE. The CDR3 DNA reads TGTGCCAGCAGCGTAGGGTGGGGGCGTGAAAAACTGTTTTTT. It encodes CASSVGWGREKLFF.

The chain combines TRBV19 with TRBJ2-3; D call uncertain. There are 14 residues in the CDR3. CDR1 and CDR2 (germline): LNHDA, SQIVND (reference sequence). Trimming took off 5 bases at V and 4 bases at J, with 13 bases between the two ends. The CDR3: CASSLGYSADTQYF. DNA of the CDR3: TGTGCCAGTAGTCTGGGGTACTCCGCAGATACGCAGTATTTT.

The rearrangement joins TRBV18 to TRBJ2-1; 11 positions match TRBD2. This CDR3 region has 14 residues. The germline gives CDR1 KGHSH, CDR2 LQKENI. V lost 4 bases, J lost 10 bases, and 6 bases stayed unmatched. CDR3 coding DNA: TGTGCCAGCTCACGAATGACTAGCGGGAAAGAGCAGTTCTTC. Encoded protein: CASSRMTSGKEQFF.

The J gene is TRBJ2-7, the V gene TRBV28; 10 nucleotides match TRBD1. Germline CDR1 MDHEN, CDR2 SYDVKM. The CDR3 sequence is 16 residues long. V shed 4 bases, J shed 6 bases, and the junction held 12 bases outside the gene matches. CDR3 sequence reads: CASSYPRDRGGREQYF. The CDR3 coding sequence is TGTGCCAGCAGTTACCCCCGGGACAGGGGAGGGCGCGAGCAGTACTTC.

V usage is TRBV7-2 and J usage is TRBJ2-7; TRBD2 aligns across 12 bases. V lost 5 bases and J lost 7; bases outside the gene matches: 3. CDR1 is SGHTA, CDR2 FQGNSA, per germline. CDR3 length: 13 residues. The CDR3 here is CASSPGLAGEQYF. The CDR3 DNA sequence: TGTGCCAGCAGCCCGGGACTAGCGGGTGAGCAGTACTTC. Full variable domain (remainder filled in from reference TRBV7-2 and TRBJ2-7): GAGVSQSPSNKVTEKGKDVELRCDPISGHTALYWYRQSLGQGLEFLIYFQGNSAPDKSGLPSDRFSAERTGGSVSTLTIQRTQQEDSAVYLCASSPGLAGEQYFGPGTRLTVT.

CDR3 coding DNA: TGTGCCAGCAGCGTAGTTTCAGGGAGCTATGGCTACACCTTC. Translated: CASSVVSGSYGYTF. J is TRBJ1-2 and V is TRBV9; maybe TRBD1 (5 bases). Trimming took 0 bases from V and 4 from J, leaving 10 bases between them. The CDR3 length is 14 residues. From germline, CDR1 is SGDLS and CDR2 YYNGEE.

About this clone itself: This sample also contains other DNA sequences that code for the same CDR3. The V and J genes are TRBV5-1 and TRBJ2-7; D uncertain. CDR3 length: 12 residues. Germline assignment: CDR1 SGHRS and CDR2 YFSETQ. With 0 bases removed from V and 4 bases from J, the gap between germline ends came to 5 bases. This CDR3 is CASSLGVYEQYF. The CDR3 coding sequence is TGCGCCAGCAGCTTGGGGGTTTACGAGCAGTACTTC.

This clone was observed once. With only one base between it and a far larger clone, this is likely a read error. The chain carries TRBV10-3 and TRBJ2-5; perhaps TRBD1 as D (5 bases). The germline gives CDR1 ENHRY, CDR2 SYGVKD. The CDR3 sequence is 13 residues long. The CDR3 bases are TGTGCCACCAGTCAGGACACCTCAGGCACCCAGTACTTC. Its protein product is CATSQDTSGTQYF.

V gene TRBV7-6 combines with J gene TRBJ2-5, with a possible D match to TRBD1 (5 bases). Germline CDR1 is SGHVS and CDR2 is FNYEAQ. The CDR3 has 13 residues. V lost 4 bases, J lost 5 bases, and 11 bases lay in between. CDR3 coding DNA: TGTGCCAGCAGCTCATCCAGGGTGGAGACCCAGTACTTC. Protein sequence: CASSSSRVETQYF.

The chain couples TRBV27 to TRBJ1-4, with a possible D match to TRBD1 (5 bases). CDR3 length equals 17 residues. Trimming removed 5 bases at V and 4 bases at J, with 20 bases between. Germline V gene data show CDR1 as MNHEY and CDR2 as SMNVEV (reference sequence). In nucleotides, the CDR3 is TGTGCCAGCAGTACGAGCCCCAGACAGCGGGATAATGAAAAACTGTTTTTT. Translation: CASSTSPRQRDNEKLFF. Using reference TRBV27 and TRBJ1-4 for the parts outside the CDR3, the full variable domain is EAQVTQNPRYLITVTGKKLTVTCSQNMNHEYMSWYRQDPGLGLRQIYYSMNVEVTDKGDVPEGYKVSRKEKRNFPLILESPSPNQTSLYFCASSTSPRQRDNEKLFFGSGTQLSVL.